The following is a TCR beta chain sequence with its context. Its antigen is unidentified. Measured with immunoSEQ multiplex PCR; TCRdb has only the in-frame clones, and not every one. The table records roughly 100,000 clones, about 95% of them present only once. The sample is drawn from a study of cytomegalovirus exposure and HLA in healthy donors. Findings and caveats of the study: A later analysis found first-cohort TCR clusters tended to co-occur in the approximately 120 validation repertoires.

Trimming pared 1 base from V and 1 base from J, leaving 10 bases between. Germline V lookup: CDR1 SEHNR, CDR2 FQNEAQ (reference sequence). The CDR3 runs to 15 residues. The sample consisted of PBMCs. The sequence came from a woman under 30 in good health and CMV-seronegative. The gene calls are TRBV7-9 and TRBJ1-1, with unresolved D. The CDR3 nucleotides read TGTGCCAGCAGCTTAGAAACCAGGCCGAACACTGAAGCTTTCTTT. This translates into CASSLETRPNTEAFF.